The clone carrying this T cell receptor (beta chain) appeared a few times. Profiled with immunoSEQ multiplex PCR; TCRdb holds only in-frame clones, not every one. The sample yields roughly 80,000 clones, around 85% seen once. The sample comes from a study of OX40 agonist ivuxolimab in advanced cancers. On the study more broadly: Eligibility rules accepted prior anti-PD-1, anti-PD-L1 or anti-CTLA-4 therapy, and 35% to 45% had some.

J gave up 6 bases and V 2 bases, and 6 bases lay outside the gene matches. Germline CDR1 SGHNT, CDR2 YYREEE (reference sequence). The CDR3 runs 14 residues. This specimen was CD4+ or CD8+ T cells sorted from blood, taken in a trial of the OX40 agonist ivuxolimab. The clonotype originates from an adult with an advanced solid tumor such as melanoma, head and neck, liver or kidney cancer. V gene TRBV5-4 combines with J gene TRBJ2-7, with TRBD2 matching over 9 bases. The CDR3: CASSFGGGASEQYF. CDR3 nucleotides: TGTGCCAGCAGCTTTGGCGGGGGGGCCTCCGAGCAGTACTTC. The whole variable domain, filled in from reference TRBV5-4 and TRBJ2-7, reads ETGVTQSPTHLIKTRGQQVTLRCSSQSGHNTVSWYQQALGQGPQFIFQYYREEENGRGNFPPRFSGLQFPNYSSELNVNALELDDSALYLCASSFGGGASEQYFGPGTRLTVT.